The clone carrying this TCR beta chain was seen only once. Its target is unknown. The genes and germline here are from mouse. The CDR3 end lies 1 residue beyond the end of the read and is filled in from the germline J gene. The data were taken from a study of tissue T cells after allogeneic stem cell transplantation. The data were produced by immunoSEQ multiplex PCR, yet TCRdb's version contains in-frame clones alone and is incomplete. The profile covers some 4,000 clones, with about half appearing a single time and 10% to 13% taken by the ten largest. Study-level findings and limits: Anatomically similar tissues had similar TCR repertoires within each patient.

Losses at the gene ends were 6 bases for V and 6 bases for J; bases not matched to a gene: 4. The germline gives CDR1 KGHPV, CDR2 FQNQEV (reference sequence). CDR3 length equals 14 residues. The time point here: mouse harvest day 7 after allogeneic transplant. Mouse grafts combined 10^7 T-cell-depleted bone marrow cells with 10^6 splenic CD5+ T cells. B6 (H2b) cells into BALB/c (H2d) mice; tissues taken at day 7 or 14. The chain combines TRBV26 with TRBJ2-5, with 12 bases that match TRBD2. The source is a female BALB/c mouse given C57BL/6 T cells with graft-versus-host disease after an allogeneic hematopoietic cell transplant. Sequenced input: lymph node tissue. CDR3 sequence: CASRRLGGQDTQYF. The CDR3 DNA, read in part, is TGTGCCAGCAGACGACTGGGGGGGCAGGACACCCAGTAC.